These T cell receptor beta chains were read from a single sample in a study of OX40 agonist ivuxolimab in advanced cancers. Here immunoSEQ multiplex PCR was the method, and the copy in TCRdb shows in-frame clones only, minus some. The sample shows 70,000 to 80,000 clones, over 70% of them seen only once. The sequenced sample was CD4+ or CD8+ T cells sorted from blood, obtained in a trial of the OX40 agonist ivuxolimab. These receptors all stem from an adult with an advanced solid tumor such as melanoma, head and neck, liver or kidney cancer. The CDR3 runs from the conserved cysteine through the conserved F or W. The order of the fields is clone size, D gene, J gene, V gene, CDR3 DNA, CDR3 protein. A D gene is named only where the DNA matches it firmly. Clone size, where shown, is once, few, many, or a class for clones that have expanded.

-	TRBD2	TRBJ2-7	TRBV6-4	TGTGCCAGCAGTGAAGGGACTAGCGGCTCCTACGAGCAGTACTTC	CASSEGTSGSYEQYF
few	-	TRBJ1-2	TRBV5-5	TGTGCCAGCAACAAGATAGGGGGGCGCAATGGCTACACCTTC	CASNKIGGRNGYTF
-	-	TRBJ1-1	TRBV7-9	TGTGCCAGCATGGGCGGGGACCTTGAAGCTTTCTTT	CASMGGDLEAFF
few	-	TRBJ2-3	TRBV19	TGTGCCAGTAGTATAGTGCCCAGGGAAGGAGATACGCAGTATTTT	CASSIVPREGDTQYF
-	-	TRBJ2-5	TRBV27	TGTGCCAGCAGTCCCAGTGGGACCCATGGGGAGACCCAGTACTTC	CASSPSGTHGETQYF
-	TRBD1	TRBJ1-4	TRBV7-2	TGTGCCAGCAGCTCACAGGGGTCAACTAATGAAAAACTGTTTTTT	CASSSQGSTNEKLFF
-	TRBD1	TRBJ1-6	TRBV27	TGTGCCAGCAGTTTAACGGGTACAGGGGGGTATAATTCACCCCTCCACTTT	CASSLTGTGGYNSPLHF
-	-	TRBJ1-2	TRBV6-6	TGTGCCAGCAGCAGCAACACCGCGGGGCCCTATGGCTACACCTTC	CASSSNTAGPYGYTF
-	TRBD1	TRBJ2-1	TRBV5-1	TGCGCCAGCAGCTCCGGACAGGGAGCCTACAATGAGCAGTTCTTC	CASSSGQGAYNEQFF
-	TRBD1	TRBJ1-1	TRBV30	TGTGCCTGGAGTGTCGGCCAGGGGGCGAAAGCTTTCTTT	CAWSVGQGAKAFF
-	TRBD1	TRBJ2-3	TRBV9	TGTGCCAGCGGAGGCCCCCAGGGGGTGATTGGCACAGATACGCAGTATTTT	CASGGPQGVIGTDTQYF
-	TRBD1	TRBJ2-7	TRBV6-6	TGTGCCAGCAGTTTCGGGACAGGGCCGATCGAGCAGTACTTC	CASSFGTGPIEQYF
-	TRBD1	TRBJ1-4	TRBV19	TGTGCCAGTAGCGTGGGACAGGGAGGAGAAAAACTGTTTTTT	CASSVGQGGEKLFF
few	-	TRBJ1-5	TRBV18	TGTGCCAGCTCACCACAATCGGTGCCGGGCAATCAGCCCCAGCATTTT	CASSPQSVPGNQPQHF
-	-	TRBJ2-5	TRBV7-2	TGTGCCAGCAGCTTTTCGGGGAGGCGTGGGGAGACCCAGTACTTC	CASSFSGRRGETQYF
-	TRBD1	TRBJ1-1	TRBV4-2	TGTGCCAGCAGCCAAGCGGCCTTTACAGGGGTACGGTTGAACACTGAAGCTTTCTTT	CASSQAAFTGVRLNTEAFF
-	-	TRBJ1-2	TRBV6-5	TGTGCCTCGACGGGGGGTAGGTTTAATGGCTACACCTTC	CASTGGRFNGYTF
-	TRBD2	TRBJ2-1	TRBV27	TGTGCCAGCAGTTTAGACGGGGGGGCCTGGGATGAGCAGTTCTTC	CASSLDGGAWDEQFF
-	-	TRBJ1-5	TRBV5-1	TGCGCCAGCAGCTTGGTATCTGGGGGAAATCAGCCCCAGCATTTT	CASSLVSGGNQPQHF
-	TRBD2	TRBJ2-3	TRBV29-1	TGCAGCGTAAATGGGCTAGCGGGGTCTACAGATACGCAGTATTTT	CSVNGLAGSTDTQYF
-	-	TRBJ2-3	TRBV7-9	TGTGCCAGCAGCCGGCCTAAAGCAAGCACAGATACGCAGTATTTT	CASSRPKASTDTQYF
-	-	TRBJ1-2	TRBV19	TGTGCCAGTAGCGAAAATTTCCAGGGGATCAGTAACTATGGCTACACCTTC	CASSENFQGISNYGYTF
once	TRBD1	TRBJ2-7	TRBV18	TGTGCCAGCTCACCCGACACAGGGGGCTACTACGAGCAGTACTTC	CASSPDTGGYYEQYF
-	-	TRBJ1-2	TRBV27	TGTGCCAGCAGTCAGGACCGACTTTATGGCTACACCTTC	CASSQDRLYGYTF
-	TRBD2	TRBJ2-2	TRBV7-8	TGTGCCAGCAGCTTAGTGGTACTTAGCGGGAGTAACACCGGGGAGCTGTTTTTT	CASSLVVLSGSNTGELFF
-	-	TRBJ1-1	TRBV18	TGTGCCAGCTCACCTGCGACCCGAGGGGACACTGAAGCTTTCTTT	CASSPATRGDTEAFF
-	TRBD1	TRBJ1-1	TRBV30	TGTGCCTGGATTCCCCACCTGACAGGGGCGTGGGGCACTGAAGCTTTCTTT	CAWIPHLTGAWGTEAFF
-	-	TRBJ2-7	TRBV27	TGTGCCAGCAGTTTCGGTCTTACCTCCTACGAGCAGTACTTC	CASSFGLTSYEQYF
-	-	TRBJ1-1	TRBV5-6	TGTGCCAGCAGCTTGAGCAGCCTGATGGATAGGGTTACGGCTTTCTTT	CASSLSSLMDRVTAFF
-	TRBD2	TRBJ2-1	TRBV6-5	TGTGCCAGCAGAGAAGCGGGAGGATACAATGAGCAGTTCTTC	CASREAGGYNEQFF
-	TRBD1	TRBJ2-3	TRBV5-1	TGCGCCAGCAGCTCGACAGGGTTTAGCACAGATACGCAGTATTTT	CASSSTGFSTDTQYF
-	TRBD1	TRBJ2-7	TRBV19	TGTGCCACGGCGGACAGGTCCCGCTCCTACGAGCAGTACTTC	CATADRSRSYEQYF
-	-	TRBJ1-1	TRBV4-3	TGCGCCAGCAGCCAAGAATCGGGGGGGGGCGCAGGTAGAGCTTTCTTT	CASSQESGGGAGRAFF
once	TRBD1	TRBJ1-1	TRBV14	TGTGCCAGCAGCCATAGACAGGGGGCAAACACTGAAGCTTTCTTT	CASSHRQGANTEAFF
-	-	TRBJ1-1	TRBV7-2	TGTGCCAGCAGCTTCACCCGGGACACTGAAGCTTTCTTT	CASSFTRDTEAFF